This is a list of T cell receptor beta chains from one sample in a study of blood T cell repertoires in COVID-19. Profiling relied on immunoSEQ multiplex PCR, and the TCRdb table lists in-frame clones only, not all of them. The table lists about 130,000 clones, around 82% of them singletons, with more than 1.4% in the top ten. What was sequenced was peripheral blood. All receptors derive from a man in his 60s with acute or convalescent COVID-19. Each CDR3 is given with its conserved first and last residue. The D gene is left open where the match is weak. Clone sizes are given selectively: once, few, many, or a class where the clone is expanded.

j_gene	d_gene	abundance	v_gene	CDR3nt	CDR3aa
TRBJ2-5	NA	once	TRBV11-2	TGTGCCAGCAGCTTACACAGGCAGCAAGAGACCCAGTACTTC	CASSLHRQQETQYF
TRBJ2-7	NA	once	TRBV3-1/TRBV3-2	TGTGCCAGCAGCCAAGGAGGGGGGGACTACGAGCAGTACTTC	CASSQGGGDYEQYF
TRBJ1-1	NA	NA	TRBV6-5	TGTGCCAGCAGTCTAGTCCACCGGCGTTCCGCTGAAGCTTTCTTT	CASSLVHRRSAEAFF
TRBJ1-2	NA	few	TRBV28	TGTGCCAGCAGCCCCAGCGGGGCTAACTATGGCTACACCTTC	CASSPSGANYGYTF
TRBJ1-3	NA	NA	TRBV9	TGTGCCAGCAGCGCCGGGAACTCTGGAAACACCATATATTTT	CASSAGNSGNTIYF
TRBJ1-1	NA	NA	TRBV29-1	TGCAGCGCGGGCCAAGGACAGCTTTACACTGAAGCTTTCTTT	CSAGQGQLYTEAFF
TRBJ1-2	NA	NA	TRBV29-1	TGCAGCGTTGAGAGGCAGGGCCACTATGGCTACACCTTC	CSVERQGHYGYTF
TRBJ2-3	NA	NA	TRBV14	TGTGCCAGCAGCCAAGACCGACTTGGTACGCAGTATTTT	CASSQDRLGTQYF
TRBJ1-1	NA	NA	TRBV29-1	TGCAGCGTGTTGCCAGTGAACACTGAAGCTTTCTTT	CSVLPVNTEAFF
TRBJ1-1	TRBD1	NA	TRBV11-2	TGTGCCAGCAGCTTCCGGACAGGGGGCGTGAACACTGAAGCTTTCTTT	CASSFRTGGVNTEAFF
TRBJ1-1	TRBD1	NA	TRBV29-1	TGCAGCGTTGGGGGGCGTGGGGGACAGGGGTGGAACACTGAAGCTTTCTTT	CSVGGRGGQGWNTEAFF
TRBJ1-4	NA	NA	TRBV30	TGTGCCTGGATGGGCTTAGATGAAAAACTGTTTTTT	CAWMGLDEKLFF
TRBJ1-1	TRBD1	NA	TRBV24-1	TGTGCCACCAGAGGACAGGGGGGTATGAACACTGAAGCTTTCTTT	CATRGQGGMNTEAFF
TRBJ2-2	NA	NA	TRBV4-2	TGTGCCAGCAGCCAAGATGGGCTAGCGACCGGGGAGCTGTTTTTT	CASSQDGLATGELFF
TRBJ2-7	NA	NA	TRBV10-1	TGCGCCAGCAGCGCTAGCAAGGTGCCTCTAGGCTACGAGCAGTACTTC	CASSASKVPLGYEQYF
TRBJ1-2	TRBD1	NA	TRBV5-6	TGTGCCAGCAGCTTGGGACAGGGTGGCTATGGCTACACCTTC	CASSLGQGGYGYTF
TRBJ2-1	TRBD2	NA	TRBV4-1	TGCGCCAGCAGCCAAGAGAGGCGGGGGGGCCGAAATGAGCAGTTCTTC	CASSQERRGGRNEQFF
TRBJ2-3	NA	NA	TRBV24-1	TGTGCCACCAGTGATTTGCGTAGGGGGAGTGGCACAGATACGCAGTATTTT	CATSDLRRGSGTDTQYF
TRBJ1-2	TRBD1	few	TRBV5-4	TGTGCCAGCAGCCGGACAGGTGTCGCATATGGCTACACCTTC	CASSRTGVAYGYTF
TRBJ2-7	TRBD1	NA	TRBV5-4	TGTGCCAGCAGCTGGGACAGCTACGAGCAGTACTTC	CASSWDSYEQYF
TRBJ2-5	TRBD2	NA	TRBV3-1/TRBV3-2	TGTGCCAGCAGCCGTATAATCGGGACTAGCGCGGAAGAGACCCAGTACTTC	CASSRIIGTSAEETQYF
TRBJ1-6	NA	few	TRBV9	TGTGCCAGCAGCGTAGCAGGGAATTCACCCCTCCACTTT	CASSVAGNSPLHF
TRBJ2-1	NA	NA	TRBV6-5	TGTGCCAGCAGTTACTCGGACTGGCCAGATCAGATTGAGCAGTTCTTC	CASSYSDWPDQIEQFF
TRBJ2-1	TRBD2	NA	TRBV7-3	TGTGCCAGCAGCTCGGGACTAGCGGGAAGTATTTCTGAGCAGTTCTTC	CASSSGLAGSISEQFF
TRBJ1-2	TRBD1	NA	TRBV7-6	TGTGCCAGCAGCTTAGGGGACAGCACCTATGGCTACACCTTC	CASSLGDSTYGYTF
TRBJ2-7	TRBD1	NA	TRBV7-9	TGTGCCAGCAGCTTAGGAGGGCGACAGGGACGAGCCGAGCAGTACTTC	CASSLGGRQGRAEQYF
TRBJ2-5	TRBD2	NA	TRBV5-1	TGCGCCAGCAGCTTAACCGGGACTAGCGGGAGCCCGATGGGAGAGACCCAGTACTTC	CASSLTGTSGSPMGETQYF
TRBJ2-5	NA	few	TRBV7-2	TGTGCCAGCAGCTTCGATCGGGGAGTCGGGGAGACCCAGTACTTC	CASSFDRGVGETQYF
TRBJ2-3	TRBD1	NA	TRBV27	TGTGCCAGCAGCCCCCCGGGACAGCGTTCAGATACGCAGTATTTT	CASSPPGQRSDTQYF
TRBJ2-1	NA	once	TRBV6-5	TGTGCCAGCAGTTACAGTCCACCGGATGAGCAGTTCTTC	CASSYSPPDEQFF
TRBJ2-7	NA	NA	TRBV19	TGTGCCAGCAGAAGGGACATGGCTGGAGACGAGCAGTACTTC	CASRRDMAGDEQYF
TRBJ2-5	TRBD2	NA	TRBV6-6	TGTGCCAGCACTGCCCAGCGGGGGGGGGAGACCCAGTACTTC	CASTAQRGGETQYF
TRBJ2-3	TRBD2	NA	TRBV3-1/TRBV3-2	TGTGCCAGCAGCCCTAGCGGGAGGGAGGTCACAGATACGCAGTATTTT	CASSPSGREVTDTQYF
TRBJ2-5	NA	NA	TRBV18	TGTGCCAGCTCAACTGGACATTCCTACGAAAGTGGCGAGACCCAGTACTTC	CASSTGHSYESGETQYF
TRBJ2-1	NA	NA	TRBV5-6	TGTTCCCCTCTCGGACAGCATTACAATGAGCAGTTCTTC	CSPLGQHYNEQFF
TRBJ1-1	NA	NA	TRBV19	TGTGCCAGTAGTTGGGTTTGGGGCCCGAACACTGAAGCTTTCTTT	CASSWVWGPNTEAFF
TRBJ1-2	TRBD1	NA	TRBV24-1	TGTGCCACCAGTGAGTCGACAGGGTACTATGGCTACACCTTC	CATSESTGYYGYTF
TRBJ2-2	TRBD2	NA	TRBV28	TGTGCCAGCAGTTCCCCCCAAGCGGGAGTCGGGGAGCTGTTTTTT	CASSSPQAGVGELFF
TRBJ2-7	TRBD2	once	TRBV5-4	TGTGCCAGCAGCCCGGGACTAGCGGGGCAATACGAGCAGTACTTC	CASSPGLAGQYEQYF
TRBJ2-7	TRBD2	NA	TRBV19	TGTGCCAGTAGTACCTTTAGCGGGCCTCAGTCCTACGAGCAGTACTTC	CASSTFSGPQSYEQYF
TRBJ2-6	TRBD1	NA	TRBV5-4	TGTGCCAGCAGCTTGGCGGACAGGGGGCTAGGGGCCAACGTCCTGACTTTC	CASSLADRGLGANVLTF
TRBJ1-5	NA	NA	TRBV3-1/TRBV3-2	TGTGCCAGCAGCCAAGGGGGGCGAGGACAGCCCCAGCATTTT	CASSQGGRGQPQHF
TRBJ1-4	TRBD1	NA	TRBV3-1/TRBV3-2	TGTGCCAGCAGCCAATCTACAGGGGGCTTGTTTTTT	CASSQSTGGLFF
TRBJ1-5	NA	NA	TRBV18	TGTGCCAGCTCACAAGGGGCAGGAAATCAGCCCCAGCATTTT	CASSQGAGNQPQHF
TRBJ2-3	NA	NA	TRBV6-5	TGTGCCAGCAGTTACTCGATTACTCAGTATTTT	CASSYSITQYF
TRBJ2-7	TRBD2	NA	TRBV5-1	TGCGCCAGCAGCTCCGGGACTAGCGGGGGGTTACTCTACGAGCAGTACTTC	CASSSGTSGGLLYEQYF
TRBJ2-3	TRBD2	NA	TRBV11-2	TGTGCCAGCAGCCTGAAGGCGGGGGGCCACACAGATACGCAGTATTTT	CASSLKAGGHTDTQYF
TRBJ2-2	TRBD2	NA	TRBV19	TGTGCCAGTAGTATCGTAGCGGGAGTGAACACCGGGGAGCTGTTTTTT	CASSIVAGVNTGELFF
TRBJ2-2	NA	NA	TRBV5-4	TGTGCCAGCAGCCCACGGTGGAGCGCCACCGGGGAGCTGTTTTTT	CASSPRWSATGELFF
TRBJ1-5	TRBD1	NA	TRBV6-1	TGTGCCAGCAGTGAATATGACAGGGCGTGGGATAGCAATCAGCCCCAGCATTTT	CASSEYDRAWDSNQPQHF
TRBJ2-7	TRBD1	few	TRBV7-9	TGTGCCAGCAGCTACACAGGGGGCTACGAGCAGTACTTC	CASSYTGGYEQYF
TRBJ2-1	TRBD2	NA	TRBV2	TGTGCCAGCAGTGGTACTAGCGGGAGCTCCTACAATGAGCAGTTCTTC	CASSGTSGSSYNEQFF
TRBJ2-6	TRBD2	NA	TRBV4-1	TGCGCCAGCACCATGGGAGGGCCTCTGGAAGGGGCCAACGTCCTGACTTTC	CASTMGGPLEGANVLTF
TRBJ1-5	TRBD1	NA	TRBV19	TGTGCCAGTAGGTTCCGGGACAGGGGGCCTCAGCCCCAGCATTTT	CASRFRDRGPQPQHF
TRBJ1-5	NA	NA	TRBV27	TGTGCCAGCAGCCAGGAGGGGGGGTTTCAGCCCCAGCATTTT	CASSQEGGFQPQHF
TRBJ2-3	NA	NA	TRBV24-1	TGTGCCACCAGTGATTCCCACAGGGAAGATACGCAGTATTTT	CATSDSHREDTQYF
TRBJ1-5	TRBD1	few	TRBV19	TGTGCCAGTAGGGCCGGGGCAGGGGGCTTGAATCAGCCCCAGCATTTT	CASRAGAGGLNQPQHF